The rows below give T cell receptor beta chains drawn from one sample of a study of chemoradiotherapy in HPV16-positive cancers. The repertoire was sequenced with immunoSEQ multiplex PCR; TCRdb's copy has only in-frame clones and lacks some. The table has 290 or so clones, 70% to 90% seen once. Sequences were derived from tumor tissue, sampled from a patient who underwent chemoradiotherapy. Source of these receptors: a human donor with HPV-associated anogenital cancer. Both conserved end residues are part of each CDR3. The D gene is left open where the match is weak.

d_call j_call v_call cdr3_nt cdr3_aa
- TRBJ1-1 TRBV18 TGTGCCAGCTCACCACTGAGCAGCGGCGCTGAAGCTTTCTTT CASSPLSSGAEAFF
TRBD2 TRBJ2-5 TRBV6-4 TGTGCCAGCAGTGAACTAGCGGGCGAGACCCAGTACTTC CASSELAGETQYF
- TRBJ2-3 TRBV20-1 TGCAGTGCCAACACGGCAGATACGCAGTATTTT CSANTADTQYF
- TRBJ2-5 TRBV2 TGTGCCAGCAGTGGAGGGGGGGTAGAGTACCAAGAGACCCAGTACTTC CASSGGGVEYQETQYF
TRBD2 TRBJ2-5 TRBV19 TGTGCCAGTAGTTGGGCGGGGGGGAGTAGGGAGACCCAGTACTTC CASSWAGGSRETQYF
- TRBJ2-3 TRBV7-2 TGTGCCAGCAGCCGGGGTCCAGCAACAGATACGCAGTATTTT CASSRGPATDTQYF
- TRBJ1-1 TRBV6-1 TGTGCCAGCAGTTTAATGAGGGATTACACTGAAGCTTTCTTT CASSLMRDYTEAFF
TRBD1 TRBJ1-1 TRBV11-3 TGTGCCAGCAGCTTAGCAGGGGGTGATATGAACACTGAAGCTTTCTTT CASSLAGGDMNTEAFF
TRBD2 TRBJ2-1 TRBV6-4 TGTGCCAGCAGTGACTCTAGCGGGGGGGCCAATGAGCAGTTCTTC CASSDSSGGANEQFF
TRBD2 TRBJ2-3 TRBV12-5 TGTGCTAGTGGTTTAGCGGGACTAAGAAACACAGATACGCAGTATTTT CASGLAGLRNTDTQYF